The TCR beta chain under discussion was sequenced for a study of CD8 T cells in ankylosing spondylitis. Study-level findings and limits: In ankylosing spondylitis patients, matched synovial fluid reportedly showed significant enrichment of disease-linked clones. What appeared characteristic of ankylosing spondylitis blood was a TCR beta motif of fewer than ten highly homologous variants.

The CDR3 contains 11 residues. Trimming left V 6 bases short and J 1 base short, with 6 bases between. Germline V CDR1 and CDR2: DFQATT, SNEGSKA (reference sequence). This clonotype was detected a few times. Its antigen is unknown. Scientists made TCR beta libraries using quantitative 5'-RACE with molecular barcodes. Via MiXCR, TCRdb re-called the 5' RACE reads, giving one row per CDR3 protein. This sample has 400,000 or so distinct CDR3 sequences; approximately 26% occur once, and the top ten carry roughly 0.9%. This TCR was sampled from a male donor with ankylosing spondylitis. The rearrangement joins TRBV20-1 to TRBJ1-1, with unresolved D. The sample taken for sequencing was blood, either unsorted or a sorted T cell fraction (not recorded which). CDR3 bases: TGCAGTGCCGAGAGGAACACTGAAGCTTTCTTT. The encoded protein is CSAERNTEAFF.